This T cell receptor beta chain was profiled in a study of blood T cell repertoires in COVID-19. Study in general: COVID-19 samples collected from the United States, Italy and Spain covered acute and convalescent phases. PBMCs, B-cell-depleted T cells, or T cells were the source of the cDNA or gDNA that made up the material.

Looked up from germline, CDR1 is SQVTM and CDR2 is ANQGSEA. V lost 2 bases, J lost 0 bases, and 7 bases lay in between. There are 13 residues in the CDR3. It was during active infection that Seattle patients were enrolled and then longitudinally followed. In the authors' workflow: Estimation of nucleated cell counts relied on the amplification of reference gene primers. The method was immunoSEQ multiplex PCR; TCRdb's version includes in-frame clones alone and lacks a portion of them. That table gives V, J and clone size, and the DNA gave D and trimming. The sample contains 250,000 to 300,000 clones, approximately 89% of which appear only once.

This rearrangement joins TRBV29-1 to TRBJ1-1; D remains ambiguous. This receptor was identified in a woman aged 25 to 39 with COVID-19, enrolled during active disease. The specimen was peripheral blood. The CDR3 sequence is CSVEPQMNTEAFF. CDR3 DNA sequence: TGCAGCGTTGAACCCCAAATGAACACTGAAGCTTTCTTT.